Sequencing of this TCR beta chain was carried out in a study of CD8+CD57+ T cells in acquired aplastic anemia. The TCR beta profiling, which covered VDJ combination and CDR3 sequence, was carried out using genomic DNA as the template. TCRdb reprocessed the reads with MiXCR, giving one entry per CDR3 protein. The sample carries fewer than 250,000 distinct CDR3 sequences, less than 65% recorded once. This clonotype was counted at least ten times. The CDR3 length is 16 residues. V lost 4 bases to trimming and J lost 1 base; unmatched junction nucleotides: 6. CDR1 and CDR2 from the germline V gene are SGHRS and YFSETQ.

The sample comprised sorted CD4+, CD8+, or CD8+CD57+ T cells (not recorded which) from PBMCs. The TCR originated in a human donor in good health, serving as a control. The chain carries TRBV5-1 and TRBJ2-3, with 10 bases identical to TRBD2. As DNA, the CDR3 is TGCGCCAGCAGCCCCTTAACTAGCGGGGGCACAGATACGCAGTATTTT. This codes for CASSPLTSGGTDTQYF.